Below, 11 T cell receptor beta chains from the same sample are listed, as sequenced in a study of vaccination effects on CD4 cells after COVID-19 (dated 2022 in TCRdb). In the ViraFEST assay, PBMC were stimulated with viral peptide pools, and antigen-specific CD4+ T cell clonotypes were then identified by expansion using TCR sequencing. After less than 13 days of culture, CD4+ T cells were isolated with the EasySep CD4+ T cell isolation kit. Participants received two doses of either the BNT162b2 or the mRNA-1273 mRNA SARS-CoV-2 vaccine. These receptors' targets are unknown. The library was obtained by the immunoSEQ multiplex PCR assay. Held by TCRdb, this immuneACCESS table contains in-frame sequences only and omits some clones. Under half of the omission traces to an unresolved V gene where checked; the cause of the rest is unknown. In this sample the table shows tens of thousands of clones, roughly four fifths of which occur a single time. Of the sample, about 14% is held by the ten largest clones.

Specimen: CD4+ T cells from PBMCs cultured with HCoV-229E spike peptides, collected after COVID-19 vaccination. According to the study, the label for this sample's cell subset or site signals: HCoV-229E spike overlapping peptide pool stimulation. These receptors were obtained from a human donor who received a COVID-19 vaccine.

The V gene is TRBV5-1, the J gene TRBJ1-1; D remains unclear. In germline, CDR1 is SGHRS, CDR2 YFSETQ. This CDR3 spans 16 amino acids. V was clipped by 1 base and J by 7 bases, with 20 bases between them. CDR3 sequence reads: CASSLFSDPQGYEAFF. DNA of the CDR3: TGCGCCAGCAGCTTGTTTTCGGATCCCCAAGGCTATGAAGCTTTCTTT.

The chain recombines TRBV5-6 with TRBJ1-6; TRBD1 agrees at 8 bases. V gave up 3 bases and J gave up 9 bases; unmatched junction bases: 11. Per the germline V gene, CDR1 is SGHDT and CDR2 is YYEEEE. The CDR3 has 16 residues. CDR3 residues: CASSSTGVRTGSPLHF. CDR3 in DNA: TGTGCCAGCAGCTCGACAGGGGTTCGTACCGGTTCACCCCTCCACTTT.

CDR3 sequence (DNA): TGCGCCAGCAGCCAACGGAGGGGACAGCTTAATTCACCCCTCCACTTT. Translated: CASSQRRGQLNSPLHF. The chain combines TRBV4-1 with TRBJ1-6; 7 bases match TRBD1. The V segment lost 2 bases and the J segment 6 bases; nucleotides outside the gene matches: 7. Per germline, CDR1 MGHRA and CDR2 YSYEKL. The length of the CDR3 is 16 residues.

J is TRBJ2-5 and V is TRBV19; TRBD1 matches at 9 bases. J gave up 5 bases and V 5 bases, and 9 bases lay outside the gene matches. The CDR3 extends over 15 amino acids. Germline CDR1 reads LNHDA; CDR2 reads SQIVND (reference sequence). The CDR3 bases are TGTGCCAGTAGTCCCGGGACAGGGAAGCGTGAGACCCAGTACTTC. It codes for CASSPGTGKRETQYF.

The chain joins TRBV11-2 to TRBJ2-3; 10 nucleotides line up with TRBD2. J was trimmed by 2 bases and V by 5 bases; bases with no gene match: 7. CDR1 SGHAT and CDR2 FQNNGV come from the germline V gene. CDR3 size: 16 residues. CDR3 protein: CASSKQLAGYTDTQYF. The CDR3 nucleotides read TGTGCCAGCAGCAAGCAACTAGCGGGGTACACAGATACGCAGTATTTT.

The chain links TRBV6-5 to TRBJ2-3, with TRBD2 matching 7 bases. Per germline, CDR1 MNHEY and CDR2 SVGAGI. Trimming removed 5 bases from V and 2 bases from J; junction bases left unmatched: 4. This CDR3 is built from 14 residues. The CDR3 region has the DNA TGTGCCAGCAGTAGCGGGGCGATCACAGATACGCAGTATTTT. This encodes CASSSGAITDTQYF.

The chain is built from TRBV2 and TRBJ2-2; TRBD1 agrees at 8 bases. With 9 bases clipped from V and 4 bases from J, the junction kept 10 bases outside the gene matches. Germline V CDR1 and CDR2: SNHLY, FYNNEI. The CDR3 loop spans 15 amino acids. The CDR3 DNA reads as TGTGCCAGAGAATTTAAGGACAGGGTCACCGGGGAGCTGTTTTTT. Residues: CAREFKDRVTGELFF.

The chain recombines TRBV10-3 with TRBJ1-5; D might be TRBD1 (6 bases). The germline gives CDR1 ENHRY, CDR2 SYGVKD. V lost 4 bases, J lost 0 bases, and 10 bases lay in between. The CDR3 is 15 residues long. The CDR3 protein is CAISGRGPSNQPQHF. The CDR3 nucleotides read TGTGCCATCAGTGGCCGGGGGCCTAGCAATCAGCCCCAGCATTTT.

There are a few counts of this clone. V is TRBV6-4 and J is TRBJ2-2, with 10 positions matching TRBD1. V lost 8 bases and J lost 0; bases outside the gene matches: 15. The CDR3 sequence is 19 residues long. Germline V gene data show CDR1 as MRHNA and CDR2 as SNTAGT. DNA for the CDR3: TGTGCCAGCGATATCCGGGACAGGGGTTTATTCGCGAACACCGGGGAGCTGTTTTTT. Its translation is CASDIRDRGLFANTGELFF.

The chain has TRBV19 and TRBJ2-3; TRBD2 aligns across 10 bases. With V trimmed by 5 bases and J by 6 bases, 14 bases remained unmatched. The germline V gene has CDR1 LNHDA and CDR2 SQIVND (reference sequence). There are 17 residues in the CDR3. CDR3 loop: CASSPLIGAGGPDTQYF. The CDR3 nucleotides are TGTGCCAGTAGTCCCTTGATCGGAGCGGGGGGGCCGGATACGCAGTATTTT.

This clone was seen only once. The chain joins TRBV10-3 to TRBJ2-5; 7 bases map to TRBD1. CDR3 length equals 13 residues. Germline V gene sequence: CDR1 ENHRY, CDR2 SYGVKD. Unmatched junction bases numbered 7, after V lost 10 bases and J lost 2 bases. CDR3 amino acids: CATHGTEQETQYF. The CDR3 nucleotides are TGTGCCACCCACGGGACAGAACAAGAGACCCAGTACTTC.